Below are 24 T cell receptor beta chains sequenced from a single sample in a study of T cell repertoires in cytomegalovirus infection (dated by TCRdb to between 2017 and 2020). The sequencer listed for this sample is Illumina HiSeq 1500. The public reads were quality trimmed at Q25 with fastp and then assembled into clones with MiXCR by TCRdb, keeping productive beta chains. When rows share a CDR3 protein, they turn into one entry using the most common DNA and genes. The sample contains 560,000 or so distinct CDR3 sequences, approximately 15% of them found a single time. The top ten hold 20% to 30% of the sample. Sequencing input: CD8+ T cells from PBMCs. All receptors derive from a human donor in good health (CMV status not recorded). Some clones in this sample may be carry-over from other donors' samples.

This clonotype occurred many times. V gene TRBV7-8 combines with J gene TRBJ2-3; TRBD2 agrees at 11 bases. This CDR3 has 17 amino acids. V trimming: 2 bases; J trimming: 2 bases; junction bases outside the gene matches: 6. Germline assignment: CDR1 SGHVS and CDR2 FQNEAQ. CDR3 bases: TGTGCCAGCAGCTTAATAGCGGGGGGGCCGATCACAGATACGCAGTATTTT. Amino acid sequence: CASSLIAGGPITDTQYF.

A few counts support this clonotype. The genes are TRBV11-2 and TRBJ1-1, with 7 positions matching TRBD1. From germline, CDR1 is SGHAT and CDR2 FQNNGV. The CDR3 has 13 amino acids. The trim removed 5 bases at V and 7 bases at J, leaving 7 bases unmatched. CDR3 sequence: CASSPGTVGEAFF. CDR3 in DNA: TGTGCCAGCAGCCCAGGGACAGTCGGTGAAGCTTTCTTT.

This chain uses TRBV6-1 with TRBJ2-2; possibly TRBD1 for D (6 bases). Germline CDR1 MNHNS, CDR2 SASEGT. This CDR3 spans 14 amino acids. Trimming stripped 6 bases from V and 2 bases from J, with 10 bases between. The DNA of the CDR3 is TGTGCCAGCAGCACCGGGACAAACACCGGGGAGCTGTTTTTT. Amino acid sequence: CASSTGTNTGELFF.

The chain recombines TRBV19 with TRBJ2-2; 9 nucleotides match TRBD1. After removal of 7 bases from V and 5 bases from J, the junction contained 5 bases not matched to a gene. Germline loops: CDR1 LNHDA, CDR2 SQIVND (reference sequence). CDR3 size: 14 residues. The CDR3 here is CASMDRGGTGELFF. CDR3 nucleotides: TGTGCCAGTATGGACAGGGGAGGGACCGGGGAGCTGTTTTTT.

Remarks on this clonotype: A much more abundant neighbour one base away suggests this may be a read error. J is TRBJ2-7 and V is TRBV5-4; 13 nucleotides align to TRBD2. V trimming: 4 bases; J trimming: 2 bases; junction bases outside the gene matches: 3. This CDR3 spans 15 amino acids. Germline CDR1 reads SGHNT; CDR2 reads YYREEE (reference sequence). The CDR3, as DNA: TGTGCCAGCAGCGTGGGACTAGCGGGGCCCTACGAGCAGTACTTC. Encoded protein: CASSVGLAGPYEQYF.

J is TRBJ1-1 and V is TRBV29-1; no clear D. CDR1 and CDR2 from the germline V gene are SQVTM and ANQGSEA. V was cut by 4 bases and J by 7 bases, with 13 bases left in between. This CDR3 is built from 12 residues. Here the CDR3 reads CSVGRWGNEAFF. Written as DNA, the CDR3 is TGCAGCGTTGGACGGTGGGGTAATGAAGCTTTCTTT. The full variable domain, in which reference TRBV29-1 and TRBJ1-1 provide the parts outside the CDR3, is SAVISQKPSRDICQRGTSLTIQCQVDSQVTMMFWYRQQPGQSLTLIATANQGSEATYESGFVIDKFPISRPNLTFSTLTVSNMSPEDSSIYLCSVGRWGNEAFFGQGTRLTVV.

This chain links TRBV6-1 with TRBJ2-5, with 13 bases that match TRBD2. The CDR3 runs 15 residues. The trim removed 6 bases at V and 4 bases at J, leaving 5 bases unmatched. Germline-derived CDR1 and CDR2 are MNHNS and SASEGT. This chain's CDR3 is CASRLGTSGAETQYF. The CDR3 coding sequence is TGTGCCAGCAGACTAGGGACTAGCGGGGCAGAGACCCAGTACTTC.

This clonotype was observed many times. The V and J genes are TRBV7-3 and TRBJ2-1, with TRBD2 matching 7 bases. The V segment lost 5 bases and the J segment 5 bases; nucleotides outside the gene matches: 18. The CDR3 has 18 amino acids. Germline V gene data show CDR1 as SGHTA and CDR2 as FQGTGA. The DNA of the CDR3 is TGTGCCAGCAGCCATATTGGCGGGCGGGGAGGGCGAGACAATGAGCAGTTCTTC. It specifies CASSHIGGRGGRDNEQFF.

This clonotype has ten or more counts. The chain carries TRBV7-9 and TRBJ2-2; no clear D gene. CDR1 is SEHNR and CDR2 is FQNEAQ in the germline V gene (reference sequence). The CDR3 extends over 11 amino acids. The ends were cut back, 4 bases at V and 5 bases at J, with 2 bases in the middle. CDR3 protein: CASSWTGELFF. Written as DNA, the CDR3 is TGTGCCAGCAGCTGGACCGGGGAGCTGTTTTTT. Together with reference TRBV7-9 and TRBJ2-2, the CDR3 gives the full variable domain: DTGVSQNPRHKITKRGQNVTFRCDPISEHNRLYWYRQTLGQGPEFLTYFQNEAQLEKSRLLSDRFSAERPKGSFSTLEIQRTEQGDSAMYLCASSWTGELFFGEGSRLTVL.

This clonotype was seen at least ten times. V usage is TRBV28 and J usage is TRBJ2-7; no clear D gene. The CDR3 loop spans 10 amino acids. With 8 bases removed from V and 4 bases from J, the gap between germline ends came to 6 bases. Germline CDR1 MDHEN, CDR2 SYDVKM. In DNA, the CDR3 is TGTGCCAGCGCCGCGTACGAGCAGTACTTC. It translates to CASAAYEQYF.

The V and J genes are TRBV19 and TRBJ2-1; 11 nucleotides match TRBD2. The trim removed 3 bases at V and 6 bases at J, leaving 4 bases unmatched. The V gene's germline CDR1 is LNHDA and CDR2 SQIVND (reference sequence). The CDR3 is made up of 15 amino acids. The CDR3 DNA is TGTGCCAGTAGTATGGGACTAGCGGCGATCAATGAGCAGTTCTTC. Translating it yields CASSMGLAAINEQFF.

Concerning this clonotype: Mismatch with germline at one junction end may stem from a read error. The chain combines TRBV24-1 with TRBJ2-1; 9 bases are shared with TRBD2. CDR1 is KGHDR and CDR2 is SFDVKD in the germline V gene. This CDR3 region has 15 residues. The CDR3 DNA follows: TGTCCCACCAGTGTACTGGCGGGAGGGTACAATGAGCAGTTCTTC. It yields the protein CPTSVLAGGYNEQFF.

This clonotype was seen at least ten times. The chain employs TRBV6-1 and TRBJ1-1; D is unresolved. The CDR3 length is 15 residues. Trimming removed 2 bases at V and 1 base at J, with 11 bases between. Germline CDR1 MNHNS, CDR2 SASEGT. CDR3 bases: TGTGCCAGCAGTGAATGGATCCACAAGAACACTGAAGCTTTCTTT. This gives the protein CASSEWIHKNTEAFF.

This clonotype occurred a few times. The CDR3 DNA reads as TGTGCCAGCAGCTTCAGGGGACAAGAAGCTTTCTTT. The encoded protein is CASSFRGQEAFF. The V call is TRBV6-1, the J call TRBJ1-1, with D perhaps matching TRBD1 (6 bases). Trimming stripped 6 bases from V and 8 bases from J, with 13 bases between. The germline V gene has CDR1 MNHNS and CDR2 SASEGT. This CDR3 region has 12 residues.

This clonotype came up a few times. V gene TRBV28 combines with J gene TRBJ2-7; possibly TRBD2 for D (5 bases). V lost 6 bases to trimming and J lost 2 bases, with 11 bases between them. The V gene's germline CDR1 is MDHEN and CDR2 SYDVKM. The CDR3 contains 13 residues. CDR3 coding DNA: TGTGCCAGCAGCGGGAAGGGTGCCTACGAGCAGTACTTC. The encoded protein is CASSGKGAYEQYF. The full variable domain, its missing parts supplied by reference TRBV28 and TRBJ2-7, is DVKVTQSSRYLVKRTGEKVFLECVQDMDHENMFWYRQDPGLGLRLIYFSYDVKMKEKGDIPEGYSVSREKKERFSLILESASTNQTSMYLCASSGKGAYEQYFGPGTRLTVT.

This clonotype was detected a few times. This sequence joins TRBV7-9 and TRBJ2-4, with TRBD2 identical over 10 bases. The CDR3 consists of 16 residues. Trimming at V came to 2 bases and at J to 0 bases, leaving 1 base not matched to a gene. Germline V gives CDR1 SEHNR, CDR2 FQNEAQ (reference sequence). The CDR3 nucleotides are TGTGCCAGCAGCTTAACTAGCGGGGTAGCCAAAAACATTCAGTACTTC. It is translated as CASSLTSGVAKNIQYF.

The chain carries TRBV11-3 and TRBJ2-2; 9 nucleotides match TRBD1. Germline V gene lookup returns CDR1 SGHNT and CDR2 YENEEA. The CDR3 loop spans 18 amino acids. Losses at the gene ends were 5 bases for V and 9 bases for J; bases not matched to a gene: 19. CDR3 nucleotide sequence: TGTGCCAGCAGCCCCTGGCGTGCCGGGACAGGGAAGACCTGGGAGCTGTTTTTT. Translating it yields CASSPWRAGTGKTWELFF.

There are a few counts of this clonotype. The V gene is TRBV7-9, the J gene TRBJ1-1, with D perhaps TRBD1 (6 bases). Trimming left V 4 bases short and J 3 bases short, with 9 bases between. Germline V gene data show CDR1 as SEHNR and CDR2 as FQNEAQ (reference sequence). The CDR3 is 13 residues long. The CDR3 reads CASSSSGDTEAFF. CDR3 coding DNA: TGTGCCAGCAGCTCCTCAGGGGACACTGAAGCTTTCTTT.

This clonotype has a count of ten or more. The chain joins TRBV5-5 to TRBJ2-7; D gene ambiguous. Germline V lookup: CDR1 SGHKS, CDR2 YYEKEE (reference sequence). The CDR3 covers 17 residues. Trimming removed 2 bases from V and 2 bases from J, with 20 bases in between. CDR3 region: CASSFLSSSDPTYEQYF. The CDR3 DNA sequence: TGTGCCAGCAGCTTCCTATCGTCCTCTGACCCAACCTACGAGCAGTACTTC.

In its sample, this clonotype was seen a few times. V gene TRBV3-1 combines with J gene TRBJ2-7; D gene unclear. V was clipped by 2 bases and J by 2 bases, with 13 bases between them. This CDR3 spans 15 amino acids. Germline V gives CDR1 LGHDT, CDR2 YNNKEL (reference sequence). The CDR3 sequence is CASSQRRRQTYEQYF. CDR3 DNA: TGTGCCAGCAGCCAACGGAGACGGCAGACCTACGAGCAGTACTTC.

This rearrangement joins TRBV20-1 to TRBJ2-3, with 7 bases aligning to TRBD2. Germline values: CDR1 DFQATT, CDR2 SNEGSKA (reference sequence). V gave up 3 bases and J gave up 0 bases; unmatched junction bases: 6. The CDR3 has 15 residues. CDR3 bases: TGCAGTGCTAGGGAGCGGGGTTCCAGCACAGATACGCAGTATTTT. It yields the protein CSARERGSSTDTQYF.

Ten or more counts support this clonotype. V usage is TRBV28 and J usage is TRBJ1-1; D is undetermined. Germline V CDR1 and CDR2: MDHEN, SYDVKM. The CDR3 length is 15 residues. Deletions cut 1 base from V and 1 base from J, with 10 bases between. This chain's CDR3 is CASSLYADPNTEAFF. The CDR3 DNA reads TGTGCCAGCAGTTTATATGCAGATCCGAACACTGAAGCTTTCTTT.

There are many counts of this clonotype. CDR3 protein: CATNGFGAGDYGYTF. In DNA form, the CDR3 reads TGTGCCACCAATGGGTTTGGGGCAGGTGACTATGGCTACACCTTC. The chain links TRBV12-3 or TRBV12-4 to TRBJ1-2; TRBD1 is a possible D gene (5 bases). The CDR3 has 15 amino acids. Trimming took 10 bases from V and 3 from J, leaving 21 bases between them.

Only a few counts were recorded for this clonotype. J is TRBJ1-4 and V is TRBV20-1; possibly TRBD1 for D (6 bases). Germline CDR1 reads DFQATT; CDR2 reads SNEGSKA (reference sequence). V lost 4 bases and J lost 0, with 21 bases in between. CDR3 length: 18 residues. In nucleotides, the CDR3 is TGCAGTGCTAAGAACATCGACAGGTCCGAGGCAACTAATGAAAAACTGTTTTTT. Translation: CSAKNIDRSEATNEKLFF.